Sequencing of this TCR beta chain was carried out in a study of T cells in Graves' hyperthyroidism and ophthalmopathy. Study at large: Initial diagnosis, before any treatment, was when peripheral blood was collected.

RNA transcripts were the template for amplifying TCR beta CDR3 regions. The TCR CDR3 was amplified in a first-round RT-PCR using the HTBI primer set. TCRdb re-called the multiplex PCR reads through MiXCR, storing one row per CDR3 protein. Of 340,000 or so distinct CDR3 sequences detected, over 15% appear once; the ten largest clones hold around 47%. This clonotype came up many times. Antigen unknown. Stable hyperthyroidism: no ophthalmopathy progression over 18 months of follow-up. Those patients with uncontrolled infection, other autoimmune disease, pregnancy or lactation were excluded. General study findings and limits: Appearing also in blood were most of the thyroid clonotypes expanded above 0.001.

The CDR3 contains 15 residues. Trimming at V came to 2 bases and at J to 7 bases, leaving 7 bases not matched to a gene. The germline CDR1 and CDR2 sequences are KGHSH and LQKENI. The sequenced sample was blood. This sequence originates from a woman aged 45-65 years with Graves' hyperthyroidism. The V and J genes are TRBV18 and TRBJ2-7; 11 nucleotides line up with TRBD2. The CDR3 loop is CASSPTSGSLGEQYF. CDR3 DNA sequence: TGTGCCAGCTCACCAACTAGCGGGAGTCTTGGTGAGCAGTACTTC.